A single sample is the source of the 16 T cell receptor beta chains below, sequenced in a study of early T cells in non-severe SARS-CoV-2 infection. One entry per CDR3 protein, called by TCRdb with MiXCR from the 5' RACE reads. This sample carries under 100,000 distinct CDR3 sequences, roughly 13% of them seen once, and the ten largest clones take about 1.5%. The sample consisted of whole blood. Source of these receptors: an adult who was a healthcare worker with PCR-confirmed SARS-CoV-2 infection or an uninfected control (not recorded which).

This clonotype was detected ten times or more. The V and J genes are TRBV7-9 and TRBJ2-7, with 10 nucleotides matching TRBD1. This CDR3 has 15 residues. Per the germline V gene, CDR1 is SEHNR and CDR2 is FQNEAQ (reference sequence). Unmatched junction bases numbered 7, after V lost 5 bases and J lost 3 bases. CDR3 loop: CASSRGTGDLYEQYF. CDR3 sequence (DNA): TGTGCCAGCAGCCGAGGGACAGGGGACCTCTACGAGCAGTACTTC.

This clonotype was observed a handful of times. The chain has TRBV2 and TRBJ1-2; D possibly corresponds to TRBD1 (6 bases). This CDR3 region has 14 residues. V lost 5 bases and J lost 7, with 17 bases in between. Germline V gene sequence: CDR1 SNHLY, CDR2 FYNNEI. The DNA for the CDR3 is TGTGCCAGCAGTTCTACAGGGAGCGCCGCTGGCTACACCTTC. Translation gives CASSSTGSAAGYTF.

This clonotype was seen at least ten times. The V gene is TRBV7-9, the J gene TRBJ1-1; 7 nucleotides line up with TRBD1. CDR1 is SEHNR, CDR2 FQNEAQ, per germline (reference sequence). The CDR3 length is 15 residues. The V and J ends lost 5 bases and 5 bases, in that order; junction bases with no gene match: 11. For the CDR3, the DNA is TGTGCCAGCAGCCAAAACAGGGGCGGTAGGACTGAAGCTTTCTTT. It encodes CASSQNRGGRTEAFF.

This clonotype occurred many times. This chain links TRBV15 with TRBJ2-1; D is possibly TRBD1 or TRBD2 (6 bases each). The CDR3 sequence is 13 residues long. The germline CDR1 and CDR2 sequences are LNHNV and YYDKDF (reference sequence). Trimming removed 5 bases from V and 15 bases from J, with 20 bases in between. The CDR3 DNA reads as TGTGCCACCAGCGCCCGTTCGACGGGGGCCAGGTTCTTC. Translation gives CATSARSTGARFF.

This chain links TRBV7-8 with TRBJ1-6; TRBD1 matches 9 bases. Germline V gives CDR1 SGHVS, CDR2 FQNEAQ. J lost 9 bases, V lost 9 bases, and 12 bases had no gene match. The CDR3 totals 15 residues. The CDR3 loop is CASNLRDRAISPLHF. The CDR3 DNA reads as TGTGCCAGTAACCTCCGGGACAGGGCTATTTCACCCCTCCACTTT.

This sequence joins TRBV27 and TRBJ2-7, with a possible D match to TRBD2 (5 bases). The CDR3 is 15 amino acids. CDR1 is MNHEY and CDR2 is SMNVEV in the germline V gene (reference sequence). The ends were cut back, 6 bases at V and 11 bases at J, with 26 bases in the middle. CDR3 nucleotide sequence: TGTGCCAGCAGAGAAATAAGAACCGGGAATCAATGGGAGTACTTC. Translation gives CASREIRTGNQWEYF.

V and J are TRBV6-1 and TRBJ2-7, with TRBD2 matching over 8 bases. From germline, CDR1 is MNHNS and CDR2 SASEGT. V was clipped by 7 bases and J by 2 bases; unmatched bases: 10. There are 15 residues in the CDR3. CDR3 sequence reads: CASTRGGASTYEQYF. The CDR3 DNA reads TGTGCCAGCACCCGGGGGGGGGCCTCCACCTACGAGCAGTACTTC.

This clonotype was seen repeatedly, ten times or more. CDR3 sequence reads: CASSPMDDRGYTF. The CDR3 coding sequence is TGTGCCAGCTCACCGATGGATGATCGAGGCTACACCTTC. The chain recombines TRBV18 with TRBJ1-2; D gene ambiguous. CDR1 KGHSH and CDR2 LQKENI come from the germline V gene. V lost 3 bases and J lost 8, with 13 bases in between. The CDR3 is 13 residues long.

A few counts support this clonotype. The J gene is TRBJ2-2, the V gene TRBV10-2; D unresolved. The germline V and J ends were trimmed by 1 base and 8 bases, with 2 bases remaining between them. Germline V lookup: CDR1 WSHSY, CDR2 SAAADI. The length of the CDR3 is 11 residues. This CDR3 reads CASSEWGELFF. CDR3 DNA: TGCGCCAGCAGTGAGTGGGGGGAGCTGTTTTTT.

The chain is built from TRBV12-3 or TRBV12-4 and TRBJ2-3; tentatively, D is TRBD2 (7 bases). The CDR3 spans 13 residues. Trimming removed 8 bases at V and 1 base at J, with 10 bases between. CDR3 sequence reads: CASGGAGTDTQYF. The CDR3 DNA follows: TGTGCCAGCGGGGGGGCCGGCACAGATACGCAGTATTTT.

This CDR3 is CASSSPFGPGDSTDTQYF. As DNA, the CDR3 is TGTGCCAGCAGCTCCCCTTTCGGTCCGGGGGACAGCACAGATACGCAGTATTTT. This chain links TRBV6-2 or TRBV6-3 with TRBJ2-3, with D perhaps TRBD2 (6 bases). The CDR3 length is 18 residues. Germline V gives CDR1 MNHEY, CDR2 SVGEGT. Trimming left V 6 bases short and J 0 bases short, with 22 bases between.

This clonotype was observed many times. V and J are TRBV6-5 and TRBJ1-3; possibly TRBD1 for D (6 bases). The V end was cut by 0 bases, the J end by 0 bases, with 9 bases between. Germline V lookup: CDR1 MNHEY, CDR2 SVGAGI. The CDR3 has 16 amino acids. The CDR3 sequence is CASSYSGDNSGNTIYF. The CDR3 region has the DNA TGTGCCAGCAGTTACTCCGGGGACAACTCTGGAAACACCATATATTTT.

This clonotype came up many times. The CDR3 DNA reads TGTGCCAGCAGCCAAGGGGGGGGGCCGCGGGATACGCAGTATTTT. Encoded protein: CASSQGGGPRDTQYF. The chain carries TRBV4-2 and TRBJ2-3; D might be TRBD2 (7 bases). CDR1 is LGHNA, CDR2 YNFKEQ, per germline. This CDR3 is built from 15 residues. Trimming shortened V by 1 base and J by 6 bases, and 14 bases separated the two germline ends.

The chain employs TRBV29-1 and TRBJ1-1; 8 bases are a match to TRBD1. V lost 5 bases, J lost 1 base, and 3 bases stayed unmatched. This CDR3 comprises 13 residues. Germline lookup yields CDR1 SQVTM and CDR2 ANQGSEA. CDR3: CSVTGGSNTEAFF. The CDR3 region has the DNA TGCAGCGTTACAGGGGGATCGAACACTGAAGCTTTCTTT.

This clonotype occurred a few times. The chain employs TRBV10-3 and TRBJ1-2; D not certain. Trimming removed 10 bases from V and 2 bases from J, with 14 bases in between. Germline loops: CDR1 ENHRY, CDR2 SYGVKD. This CDR3 has 13 amino acids. The CDR3 sequence is CATTTGVNYGYTF. DNA of the CDR3: TGTGCCACGACTACCGGGGTCAACTATGGCTACACCTTC.

The CDR3, as DNA: TGTGCCAGCAGTTTCGACTGGGAACAGGGGTCCCCGACGCTTCCCTTCACCGGGGAGCTGTTTTTT. Amino acids: CASSFDWEQGSPTLPFTGELFF. V gene TRBV12-3 or TRBV12-4 combines with J gene TRBJ2-2, with 7 bases that match TRBD1. J lost 4 bases, V lost 3 bases, and 26 bases had no gene match. The CDR3 has 22 amino acids.